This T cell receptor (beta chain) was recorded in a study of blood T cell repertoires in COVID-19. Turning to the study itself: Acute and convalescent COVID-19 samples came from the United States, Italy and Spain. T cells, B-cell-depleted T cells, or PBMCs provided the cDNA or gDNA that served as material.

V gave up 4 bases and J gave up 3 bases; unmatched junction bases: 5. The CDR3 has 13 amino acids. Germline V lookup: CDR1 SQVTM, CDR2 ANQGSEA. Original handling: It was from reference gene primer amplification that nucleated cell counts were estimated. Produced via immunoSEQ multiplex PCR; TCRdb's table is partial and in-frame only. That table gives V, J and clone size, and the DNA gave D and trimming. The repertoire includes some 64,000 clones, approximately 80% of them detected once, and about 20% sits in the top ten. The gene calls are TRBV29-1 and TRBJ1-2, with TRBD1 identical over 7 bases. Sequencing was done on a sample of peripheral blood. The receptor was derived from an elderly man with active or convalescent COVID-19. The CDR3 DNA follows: TGCAGCGTTGTGGTAGGACAGGACTATGGCTACACCTTC. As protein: CSVVVGQDYGYTF.